A single sample gave rise to the 27 T cell receptor beta chains below, sequenced in a study of control samples from healthy donors and cancer patients. Data came from immunoSEQ multiplex PCR; TCRdb stores just in-frame clones and leaves some out. The repertoire consists of some 170,000 clones, with around 94% occurring once and the leading ten covering approximately 15%. The specimen was PBMCs. The receptors here all came from a man between 60 and 75 years old with colorectal cancer.

The V and J genes are TRBV6-5 and TRBJ1-1; TRBD1 agrees at 11 bases. There are 15 residues in the CDR3. Germline V gene lookup returns CDR1 MNHEY and CDR2 SVGAGI. With 6 bases clipped from V and 7 bases from J, the junction kept 10 bases outside the gene matches. The CDR3 coding sequence is TGTGCCAGCAGCCGGGGGGGACAGGGGGAATATGAAGCTTTCTTT. Its protein product is CASSRGGQGEYEAFF.

CDR3 amino acids: CASSPPIYEKLFF. In nucleotides, the CDR3 is TGTGCCAGCTCACCACCAATTTATGAAAAACTGTTTTTT. The gene calls are TRBV18 and TRBJ1-4; D is unresolved. Germline CDR1 KGHSH, CDR2 LQKENI. V was clipped by 0 bases and J by 6 bases, with 5 bases between them. The CDR3 sequence is 13 residues long.

J is TRBJ1-2 and V is TRBV6-5, with 7 positions matching TRBD1. Germline V gene data show CDR1 as MNHEY and CDR2 as SVGAGI. The ends lost 0 bases at V and 8 bases at J; junction bases unmatched: 6. The CDR3 length is 14 residues. CDR3 sequence reads: CASSYSEGARGYTF. The CDR3 DNA follows: TGTGCCAGCAGTTACTCAGAGGGGGCGCGAGGCTACACCTTC.

The chain links TRBV10-2 to TRBJ1-5; 7 bases are a match to TRBD1. Germline CDR1 reads WSHSY; CDR2 reads SAAADI. The CDR3 runs to 14 residues. After removal of 3 bases from V and 2 bases from J, the junction contained 1 base not matched to a gene. CDR3 sequence reads: CASSDDRGNQPQHF. The CDR3 nucleotides read TGCGCCAGCAGTGACGACAGGGGCAATCAGCCCCAGCATTTT.

The chain has TRBV7-6 and TRBJ2-2; TRBD1 or TRBD2 may be the D gene (5 bases each). Germline V gives CDR1 SGHVS, CDR2 FNYEAQ. V was cut by 2 bases and J by 6 bases, with 13 bases left in between. The CDR3 has 15 amino acids. This CDR3 reads CASSLRGDGPGELFF. The CDR3 nucleotides are TGTGCCAGCAGCTTAAGAGGGGACGGCCCCGGGGAGCTGTTTTTT.

The CDR3 nucleotides read TGCAGCGTTGAACGGGGAATGAACACTGAAGCTTTCTTT. This sequence encodes CSVERGMNTEAFF. J is TRBJ1-1 and V is TRBV29-1; D gene unclear. This CDR3 is 13 amino acids long. Germline V CDR1 and CDR2: SQVTM, ANQGSEA. Trimming pared 2 bases from V and 0 bases from J, leaving 7 bases between.

The chain couples TRBV5-1 to TRBJ2-5; D not resolved. Trimming shortened V by 1 base and J by 1 base, and 11 bases separated the two germline ends. Per the germline V gene, CDR1 is SGHRS and CDR2 is YFSETQ. This CDR3 is 15 amino acids long. Here the CDR3 DNA reads TGCGCCAGCAGCTTGCTTGGGATATTCCAAGAGACCCAGTACTTC. Its translation is CASSLLGIFQETQYF.

The chain links TRBV29-1 to TRBJ2-1; maybe TRBD2 (5 bases). Trimming took off 5 bases at V and 8 bases at J, with 13 bases between the two ends. The length of the CDR3 is 12 residues. Germline V lookup: CDR1 SQVTM, CDR2 ANQGSEA. The CDR3 DNA reads as TGCAGCGTTATTAGGGAAGCGGATGAGCAGTTCTTC. This codes for CSVIREADEQFF.

This CDR3 reads CASSLAETYNEQFF. In DNA form, the CDR3 reads TGTGCCAGTAGTTTAGCGGAGACTTACAATGAGCAGTTCTTC. This rearrangement joins TRBV19 to TRBJ2-1; TRBD2 might be the D (6 bases). The CDR3 extends over 14 amino acids. Germline CDR1 and CDR2: LNHDA and SQIVND (reference sequence). The V gene lost 5 bases and the J gene lost 4 bases, with 12 bases spanning the gap.

The rearrangement joins TRBV9 to TRBJ2-1; D might be TRBD2 (6 bases). The CDR3 consists of 13 residues. From germline, CDR1 is SGDLS and CDR2 YYNGEE. Trimming stripped 0 bases from V and 9 bases from J, with 10 bases between. The CDR3 region is CASSVVIGGEQFF. The CDR3 bases are TGTGCCAGCAGCGTAGTGATCGGGGGTGAGCAGTTCTTC.

The chain links TRBV5-1 to TRBJ2-7, with D hard to call. Looked up from germline, CDR1 is SGHRS and CDR2 is YFSETQ. The V and J ends lost 7 bases and 1 base respectively, with 6 bases between them. The CDR3 spans 11 residues. The CDR3 reads CASRLSYEQYF. DNA for the CDR3: TGCGCCAGCCGATTATCCTACGAGCAGTACTTC.

In the case of this clone: Other DNA sequences of this sample code for an identical CDR3. J is TRBJ2-1 and V is TRBV12-3 or TRBV12-4; no reliable D call. The length of the CDR3 is 11 residues. The V and J ends lost 5 bases and 7 bases respectively, with 6 bases between them. CDR3 in amino acids: CASSLLNEQFF. The CDR3 DNA reads TGTGCCAGCAGTCTCCTAAATGAGCAGTTCTTC.

V usage is TRBV9 and J usage is TRBJ1-2; 9 bases line up with TRBD1. Germline V gene data show CDR1 as SGDLS and CDR2 as YYNGEE. V lost 4 bases to trimming and J lost 6 bases; unmatched junction nucleotides: 4. CDR3 length: 13 residues. CDR3 sequence: CASSRTGGDGYTF. CDR3 in DNA: TGTGCCAGCAGCCGAACAGGGGGCGATGGCTACACCTTC.

This chain connects TRBV18 to TRBJ2-7, with 12 bases lining up with TRBD2. Germline V gene data show CDR1 as KGHSH and CDR2 as LQKENI. Trimming removed 2 bases from V and 7 bases from J; junction bases left unmatched: 12. This CDR3 spans 17 amino acids. CDR3 sequence: CASSPVSSGGAAGEQYF. The DNA for the CDR3 is TGTGCCAGCTCACCAGTGTCTAGCGGGGGGGCTGCCGGTGAGCAGTACTTC.

This clone was recorded once. The chain joins TRBV5-1 to TRBJ2-3, with 8 bases identical to TRBD1. There are 14 residues in the CDR3. CDR1 is SGHRS, CDR2 YFSETQ, per germline. V was clipped by 5 bases and J by 11 bases; unmatched bases: 13. CDR3 loop: CASRQGTGDLEQYF. In DNA form, the CDR3 reads TGCGCCAGCAGACAAGGGACAGGAGATTTGGAGCAGTATTTT.

The chain uses TRBV5-1 and TRBJ2-5, with TRBD1 as a possible D gene (6 bases). The V end was cut by 3 bases, the J end by 3 bases, with 12 bases between. The V gene's germline CDR1 is SGHRS and CDR2 YFSETQ. The CDR3 length is 14 residues. CDR3 in amino acids: CASSSGTPKETQYF. As DNA, the CDR3 is TGCGCCAGCAGCTCAGGGACACCCAAAGAGACCCAGTACTTC.

In this sample, this clone turned up a few times. V and J are TRBV10-1 and TRBJ1-1; 8 bases fit TRBD1. J was trimmed by 2 bases and V by 5 bases; bases with no gene match: 4. Germline V CDR1 and CDR2: WNHNN, SYGVQD (reference sequence). CDR3 length: 14 amino acids. The CDR3 here is CASSRAGGNTEAFF. In nucleotides, the CDR3 is TGCGCCAGCAGTCGTGCAGGGGGCAACACTGAAGCTTTCTTT.

The J gene is TRBJ2-3, the V gene TRBV9; 7 bases fit TRBD1. The CDR3 sequence is 15 residues long. With V trimmed by 1 base and J by 3 bases, 5 bases remained unmatched. The V gene's germline CDR1 is SGDLS and CDR2 YYNGEE. Here the CDR3 reads CASSVQGVVTDTQYF. CDR3 sequence (DNA): TGTGCCAGCAGCGTACAGGGGGTAGTGACAGATACGCAGTATTTT.

The genes are TRBV18 and TRBJ2-2; 11 bases align to TRBD1. The germline V gene has CDR1 KGHSH and CDR2 LQKENI. J was trimmed by 6 bases and V by 4 bases; bases with no gene match: 7. The CDR3 spans 16 residues. For the CDR3, the DNA is TGTGCCAGCTCACTAACGGACAGGGGGCCGTCCGGGGAGCTGTTTTTT. It encodes CASSLTDRGPSGELFF. Filled out from reference TRBV18 and TRBJ2-2, the complete variable domain reads NAGVMQNPRHLVRRRGQEARLRCSPMKGHSHVYWYRQLPEEGLKFMVYLQKENIIDESGMPKERFSAEFPKEGPSILRIQQVVRGDSAAYFCASSLTDRGPSGELFFGEGSRLTVL.

The chain has TRBV9 and TRBJ1-3; the match to TRBD1 covers 9 bases. The germline CDR1 and CDR2 sequences are SGDLS and YYNGEE. The CDR3 spans 16 residues. Trimming at V came to 3 bases and at J to 7 bases, leaving 11 bases not matched to a gene. In DNA form, the CDR3 reads TGTGCCAGCAGCGGGAACAGGGGGCAGTCCGGTAACACCATATATTTT. It translates to CASSGNRGQSGNTIYF. The whole variable domain, remainder taken from reference TRBV9 and TRBJ1-3, is DSGVTQTPKHLITATGQRVTLRCSPRSGDLSVYWYQQSLDQGLQFLIQYYNGEERAKGNILERFSAQQFPDLHSELNLSSLELGDSALYFCASSGNRGQSGNTIYFGEGSWLTVV.

The rearrangement joins TRBV4-3 to TRBJ1-6; D call uncertain. Germline V lookup: CDR1 LGHNA, CDR2 YSLEER. With 6 bases removed from V and 1 base from J, the gap between germline ends came to 13 bases. CDR3 length equals 16 residues. The CDR3 here is CASSRTDVSYNSPLHF. The CDR3 coding sequence is TGCGCCAGCAGTCGCACTGACGTTTCCTATAATTCACCCCTCCACTTT.

The chain joins TRBV4-1 to TRBJ1-3; D is perhaps TRBD1 (5 bases). There are 17 residues in the CDR3. Germline lookup yields CDR1 MGHRA and CDR2 YSYEKL. V was pared by 0 bases and J by 2 bases, with 14 bases between. The CDR3 loop is CASSQDGRDYAGNTIYF. The CDR3 nucleotides are TGCGCCAGCAGCCAAGACGGCAGGGATTACGCTGGAAACACCATATATTTT.

This chain connects TRBV27 to TRBJ2-1, with 10 bases fitting TRBD2. The CDR3 is 15 residues long. CDR1 is MNHEY, CDR2 SMNVEV, per germline (reference sequence). The V segment lost 4 bases and the J segment 8 bases; nucleotides outside the gene matches: 8. The CDR3 loop reads CASSSSSGGGYEQFF. CDR3 bases: TGTGCCAGCAGTTCCTCTAGCGGGGGTGGGTATGAGCAGTTCTTC.

The V gene is TRBV18, the J gene TRBJ2-1; D perhaps matches TRBD2 (6 bases). Looked up from germline, CDR1 is KGHSH and CDR2 is LQKENI. This CDR3 contains 14 residues. V was cut by 3 bases and J by 5 bases, with 11 bases left in between. CDR3 residues: CASSPTGGDNEQFF. The CDR3 coding sequence is TGTGCCAGCTCACCGACCGGCGGGGACAATGAGCAGTTCTTC. The full variable domain, with the rest looked up from reference TRBV18 and TRBJ2-1, is NAGVMQNPRHLVRRRGQEARLRCSPMKGHSHVYWYRQLPEEGLKFMVYLQKENIIDESGMPKERFSAEFPKEGPSILRIQQVVRGDSAAYFCASSPTGGDNEQFFGPGTRLTVL.

In this sample, this clone turned up once. The J gene is TRBJ2-7, the V gene TRBV23-1; tentatively, D is TRBD1 (5 bases). TRBV23-1 is given ORF status, its function remaining uncertain. The length of the CDR3 is 19 residues. Trimming left V 2 bases short and J 0 bases short, with 23 bases between. DNA of the CDR3: TGCGCCAGCAGTCAACTATACCCTACCGACAGCCAGAGCTCCTACGAGCAGTACTTC. Protein: CASSQLYPTDSQSSYEQYF.

The V gene is TRBV6-5, the J gene TRBJ2-1; 8 nucleotides line up with TRBD1. This CDR3 has 15 amino acids. V gave up 4 bases and J gave up 4 bases; unmatched junction bases: 6. Per germline, CDR1 MNHEY and CDR2 SVGAGI. The CDR3 DNA is TGTGCCAGCAGTTCTTTGACAGGGGCGTACAATGAGCAGTTCTTC. It is translated as CASSSLTGAYNEQFF.

This clone came up once. V and J are TRBV7-2 and TRBJ2-3; D gene ambiguous. CDR1 is SGHTA and CDR2 is FQGNSA in the germline V gene. V shed 6 bases and J shed 3 bases, with 10 bases lying between them. The CDR3 is 13 amino acids. In nucleotides, the CDR3 is TGTGCCAGCAGAAAAAGTGCGACAGATACGCAGTATTTT. Protein: CASRKSATDTQYF.